A single sample is the source of the 23 T cell receptor beta chains below, sequenced in a study of blood T cell repertoires in COVID-19. Profiling relied on immunoSEQ multiplex PCR, and the TCRdb table lists in-frame clones only, not all of them. The profile covers over 120,000 clones, with roughly 80% appearing a single time and about 9.2% taken by the ten largest. The sample comprised PBMCs or T cells enriched from blood (not recorded which). Every receptor here comes from a man aged 50-60 years who had recovered from COVID-19.

V and J are TRBV5-1 and TRBJ1-2, with 8 bases lining up with TRBD1. After removal of 4 bases from V and 2 bases from J, the junction contained 1 base not matched to a gene. Germline CDR1 is SGHRS and CDR2 is YFSETQ. This CDR3 region has 13 residues. CDR3 bases: TGCGCCAGCAGCCGGGACAGGAACTATGGCTACACCTTC. It is translated as CASSRDRNYGYTF. Full variable domain (outside the CDR3, taken from reference TRBV5-1 and TRBJ1-2): KAGVTQTPRYLIKTRGQQVTLSCSPISGHRSVSWYQQTPGQGLQFLFEYFSETQRNKGNFPGRFSGRQFSNSRSEMNVSTLELGDSALYLCASSRDRNYGYTFGSGTRLTVV.

The V and J genes are TRBV19 and TRBJ1-5; no definite D call. CDR3 size: 14 residues. Looked up from germline, CDR1 is LNHDA and CDR2 is SQIVND (reference sequence). V lost 3 bases and J lost 4, with 10 bases in between. CDR3 region: CASSMRHLNQPQHF. The CDR3 DNA reads TGTGCCAGTAGTATGAGGCACCTTAATCAGCCCCAGCATTTT.

Points on this clone: Other DNA variants within this sample encode the same CDR3. The V gene is TRBV29-1, the J gene TRBJ2-2; perhaps TRBD1 as D (5 bases). CDR3 length: 13 amino acids. V dropped 3 bases and J dropped 3 bases, with 8 bases sitting between them. The germline V gene encodes CDR1 SQVTM and CDR2 ANQGSEA. Here the CDR3 reads CSVDQGYTGELFF. As DNA, the CDR3 is TGCAGCGTTGATCAGGGATACACCGGGGAGCTGTTTTTT.

This clone was seen a handful of times. This chain uses TRBV10-3 with TRBJ1-2, with 7 positions matching TRBD1. Trimming removed 4 bases from V and 2 bases from J; junction bases left unmatched: 7. This CDR3 contains 15 residues. Per germline, CDR1 ENHRY and CDR2 SYGVKD. CDR3 residues: CAISGQGFENYGYTF. CDR3 sequence (DNA): TGTGCCATCAGTGGACAGGGCTTTGAGAACTATGGCTACACCTTC.

The chain is built from TRBV10-3 and TRBJ2-5; 15 bases line up with TRBD2. Germline V gene lookup returns CDR1 ENHRY and CDR2 SYGVKD. With 6 bases clipped from V and 5 bases from J, the junction kept 10 bases outside the gene matches. CDR3 length equals 17 residues. The CDR3 region has the DNA TGTGCCATCAGCACCGGGACTAGCGGGGGGTTTACGGAGACCCAGTACTTC. Translated, it gives CAISTGTSGGFTETQYF.

This clone was picked up a small number of times. The chain links TRBV27 to TRBJ2-2; TRBD2 matches at 10 bases. The CDR3 contains 16 residues. The ends lost 2 bases at V and 6 bases at J; junction bases unmatched: 6. Per germline, CDR1 MNHEY and CDR2 SMNVEV (reference sequence). CDR3 nucleotides: TGTGCCAGCAGTTTAAGCGGGGGGGCCTGGTCCGGGGAGCTGTTTTTT. This encodes CASSLSGGAWSGELFF.

This chain connects TRBV5-1 to TRBJ2-3; D not certain. V lost 0 bases to trimming and J lost 0 bases, with 8 bases between them. This CDR3 spans 15 amino acids. CDR1 and CDR2 (germline): SGHRS, YFSETQ. The CDR3 DNA sequence: TGCGCCAGCAGCTTGGTGGCTTCTAGCACAGATACGCAGTATTTT. Translating it yields CASSLVASSTDTQYF.

Comment on this clone: This sample also contains other DNA sequences that code for the same CDR3. The chain is built from TRBV9 and TRBJ2-5; a weak D match, TRBD1 (6 bases). CDR3 length: 14 residues. Trimming removed 2 bases at V and 5 bases at J, with 13 bases between. Germline V gene lookup returns CDR1 SGDLS and CDR2 YYNGEE. This CDR3 is CASSVVGAGETQYF. DNA for the CDR3: TGTGCCAGCAGCGTTGTGGGGGCAGGCGAGACCCAGTACTTC. Variable domain in full (rest from reference TRBV9 and TRBJ2-5): DSGVTQTPKHLITATGQRVTLRCSPRSGDLSVYWYQQSLDQGLQFLIQYYNGEERAKGNILERFSAQQFPDLHSELNLSSLELGDSALYFCASSVVGAGETQYFGPGTRLLVL.

The chain links TRBV10-1 to TRBJ1-1; D remains ambiguous. This CDR3 comprises 12 residues. V was pared by 8 bases and J by 6 bases, with 13 bases between. Germline assignment: CDR1 WNHNN and CDR2 SYGVQD (reference sequence). CDR3 bases: TGCGCCAGCCAAGACGGGGTGGCTGAAGCTTTCTTT. Its protein is CASQDGVAEAFF.

The chain employs TRBV28 and TRBJ2-5; D is unclear. Germline values: CDR1 MDHEN, CDR2 SYDVKM. This CDR3 is 13 amino acids long. Trimming cost V 6 bases and J 5 bases, with 13 bases left between them. CDR3 in amino acids: CASSIPMGETQYF. DNA of the CDR3: TGTGCCAGCAGCATACCTATGGGCGAGACCCAGTACTTC. Variable domain in full (rest from reference TRBV28 and TRBJ2-5): DVKVTQSSRYLVKRTGEKVFLECVQDMDHENMFWYRQDPGLGLRLIYFSYDVKMKEKGDIPEGYSVSREKKERFSLILESASTNQTSMYLCASSIPMGETQYFGPGTRLLVL.

This clone was counted once. The gene calls are TRBV15 and TRBJ2-1; weak D call: TRBD2 (6 bases). CDR3 length: 14 amino acids. CDR1 LNHNV and CDR2 YYDKDF come from the germline V gene (reference sequence). V dropped 1 base and J dropped 4 bases, with 8 bases sitting between them. CDR3 nucleotides: TGTGCCACCAGCAGAGGTGGGGGGTACAATGAGCAGTTCTTC. This gives the protein CATSRGGGYNEQFF.

DNA of the CDR3: TGTGCCAGCAGTGTATCAGGGAACCCCCAGCATTTT. Translating gives CASSVSGNPQHF. The rearrangement links TRBV2 to TRBJ1-5; a possible D gene is TRBD1 (5 bases). Trimming stripped 4 bases from V and 10 bases from J, with 11 bases between. Looked up from germline, CDR1 is SNHLY and CDR2 is FYNNEI. The CDR3 has 12 residues.

The V and J genes are TRBV5-4 and TRBJ1-6; weak D call: TRBD1 (6 bases). Trimming shortened V by 4 bases and J by 5 bases, and 13 bases separated the two germline ends. This CDR3 has 15 amino acids. The V gene's germline CDR1 is SGHNT and CDR2 YYREEE (reference sequence). The CDR3 region is CASSRKSGDNSPLHF. For the CDR3, the DNA is TGTGCCAGCAGCCGAAAATCAGGGGATAATTCACCCCTCCACTTT.

The chain carries TRBV24-1 and TRBJ2-6, with 7 bases matching TRBD1. The CDR3 extends over 19 amino acids. V lost 2 bases and J lost 0; bases outside the gene matches: 9. CDR1 and CDR2 (germline): KGHDR, SFDVKD. Here the CDR3 DNA reads TGTGCCACCAGTGATTCCCCGGGACAGCACAGCTCTGGGGCCAACGTCCTGACTTTC. Translating it yields CATSDSPGQHSSGANVLTF.

This sequence joins TRBV3-1 (or the pseudogene TRBV3-2) and TRBJ1-2, with D uncertain. The germline CDR1 and CDR2 sequences are LGHDT and YNNKEL (reference sequence). The CDR3 is made up of 14 amino acids. Trimming cost V 4 bases and J 0 bases, with 9 bases left between them. This chain's CDR3 is CASSLSAANYGYTF. The CDR3 DNA reads as TGTGCCAGCAGCCTGAGCGCGGCTAACTATGGCTACACCTTC.

The chain links TRBV28 to TRBJ1-1; D perhaps matches TRBD1 (6 bases). The germline V and J ends were trimmed by 4 bases and 10 bases, with 16 bases remaining between them. The germline V gene has CDR1 MDHEN and CDR2 SYDVKM. The CDR3 extends over 13 amino acids. The CDR3 protein is CASSSTGQKGAFF. The CDR3 DNA is TGTGCCAGCAGTTCTACGGGACAAAAAGGAGCTTTCTTT.

The rearrangement joins TRBV7-2 to TRBJ2-1, with 10 nucleotides matching TRBD1. J lost 6 bases, V lost 1 base, and 3 bases had no gene match. The CDR3 has 15 amino acids. Germline CDR1 SGHTA, CDR2 FQGNSA. The CDR3 protein is CASSLGGQGTNEQFF. The CDR3 DNA is TGTGCCAGCAGCTTAGGGGGACAGGGGACCAATGAGCAGTTCTTC.

V and J are TRBV18 and TRBJ2-7; 7 positions agree with TRBD1. Trimming took 3 bases from V and 6 from J; bases not matched to a gene: 2. The CDR3 loop spans 12 amino acids. Germline values: CDR1 KGHSH, CDR2 LQKENI. The CDR3 DNA reads as TGTGCCAGCTCACCTGGGACAGCCGAGCAGTACTTC. Residues: CASSPGTAEQYF.

J is TRBJ1-5 and V is TRBV19; D may be TRBD1 (5 bases). The length of the CDR3 is 15 residues. V lost 1 base and J 2 bases, leaving 9 bases between the germline ends. The germline gives CDR1 LNHDA, CDR2 SQIVND (reference sequence). In nucleotides, the CDR3 is TGTGCCAGTAGTATAGTGGCCAGGGGCAATCAGCCCCAGCATTTT. It codes for CASSIVARGNQPQHF.

For the CDR3, the DNA is TGTGCCAGCAGCTTCATCGGGGATCACGGCTATGGCTACACCTTC. This codes for CASSFIGDHGYGYTF. The J gene is TRBJ1-2, the V gene TRBV7-9; D gene uncertain. The V end lost 3 bases, the J end lost 4 bases, and 15 bases lay between the germline ends. The CDR3 has 15 residues. Looked up from germline, CDR1 is SEHNR and CDR2 is FQNEAQ (reference sequence). Full variable domain (missing parts from reference TRBV7-9 and TRBJ1-2): DTGVSQNPRHKITKRGQNVTFRCDPISEHNRLYWYRQTLGQGPEFLTYFQNEAQLEKSRLLSDRFSAERPKGSFSTLEIQRTEQGDSAMYLCASSFIGDHGYGYTFGSGTRLTVV.

This clone was recorded only once. The chain carries TRBV3-1 (or the pseudogene TRBV3-2) and TRBJ1-6; 7 bases fit TRBD1. The CDR3 has 17 amino acids. Germline V gene lookup returns CDR1 LGHDT and CDR2 YNNKEL (reference sequence). V shed 0 bases and J 6 bases; nucleotides not matched to a gene: 8. CDR3 residues: CASSQDAGGQFNSPLHF. DNA for the CDR3: TGTGCCAGCAGCCAAGATGCTGGGGGACAGTTTAATTCACCCCTCCACTTT.

This clone came up once. This chain joins TRBV6-4 and TRBJ2-3; 7 bases are shared with TRBD1. The CDR3 runs to 14 residues. The V gene's germline CDR1 is MRHNA and CDR2 SNTAGT. Germline trimming cut 0 bases from V and 6 bases from J; bases unmatched to any gene: 3. The CDR3 DNA follows: TGTGCCAGCAGTGACTCGGGCAGGGGGGATACGCAGTATTTT. It is translated as CASSDSGRGDTQYF.

The gene calls are TRBV11-2 and TRBJ1-1, with 8 bases matching TRBD1. Trimming at V came to 4 bases and at J to 6 bases, leaving 16 bases not matched to a gene. The length of the CDR3 is 17 residues. In germline, CDR1 is SGHAT, CDR2 FQNNGV. CDR3 sequence: CASSSSRTGSVKAEAFF. CDR3 sequence (DNA): TGTGCCAGCAGCTCTTCCCGGACAGGGTCGGTAAAGGCTGAAGCTTTCTTT. Drawing the rest from reference TRBV11-2 and TRBJ1-1, the complete variable domain is EAGVAQSPRYKIIEKRQSVAFWCNPISGHATLYWYQQILGQGPKLLIQFQNNGVVDDSQLPKDRFSAERLKGVDSTLKIQPAKLEDSAVYLCASSSSRTGSVKAEAFFGQGTRLTVV.